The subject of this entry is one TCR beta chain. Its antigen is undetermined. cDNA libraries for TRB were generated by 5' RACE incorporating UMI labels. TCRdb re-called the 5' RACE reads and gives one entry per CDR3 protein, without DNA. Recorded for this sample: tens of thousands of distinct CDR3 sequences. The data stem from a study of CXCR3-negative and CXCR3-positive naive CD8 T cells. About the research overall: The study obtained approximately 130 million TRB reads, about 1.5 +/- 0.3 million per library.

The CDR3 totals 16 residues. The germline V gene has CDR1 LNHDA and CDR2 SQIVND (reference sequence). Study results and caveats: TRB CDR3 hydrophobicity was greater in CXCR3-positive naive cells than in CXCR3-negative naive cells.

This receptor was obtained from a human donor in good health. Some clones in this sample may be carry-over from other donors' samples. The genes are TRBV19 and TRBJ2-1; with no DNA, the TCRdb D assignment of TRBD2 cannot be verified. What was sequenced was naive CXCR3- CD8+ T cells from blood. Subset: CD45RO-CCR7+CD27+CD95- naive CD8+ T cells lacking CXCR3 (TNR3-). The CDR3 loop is CASSIGVETTDNEQFF.